These 8 T cell receptor beta chains originate from one sample sequenced in a study of cytomegalovirus exposure and HLA in healthy donors. Primers: 60 Vbeta forward and 13 Jbeta reverse. Assay: immunoSEQ multiplex PCR; the TCRdb copy retains only in-frame clones and omits some. This sample carries 160,000 or so clones, just over 70% of them seen once, and the ten largest clones take over 2%. Sequences were obtained from PBMCs. The receptors stem from a human donor in good health.

This chain uses TRBV19 with TRBJ2-2; TRBD1 matches 8 bases. The germline V gene encodes CDR1 LNHDA and CDR2 SQIVND (reference sequence). Trimming cost V 4 bases and J 5 bases; bases outside gene matches: 3. The CDR3 sequence is 14 residues long. The CDR3 loop is CASSKGQGTGELFF. CDR3 nucleotides: TGTGCCAGTAGTAAAGGACAGGGTACCGGGGAGCTGTTTTTT.

V and J are TRBV19 and TRBJ2-7, with D possibly matching TRBD1 (5 bases). The germline V and J ends were trimmed by 8 bases and 2 bases, with 13 bases remaining between them. Germline V gene data show CDR1 as LNHDA and CDR2 as SQIVND (reference sequence). The CDR3 contains 13 residues. CDR3 sequence reads: CASSPDITYEQYF. The CDR3 nucleotides are TGTGCCAGTTCCCCGGACATAACCTACGAGCAGTACTTC.

The J gene is TRBJ1-1, the V gene TRBV5-1; the D gene is possibly TRBD1 (6 bases). This CDR3 has 17 residues. V was clipped by 4 bases and J by 3 bases, with 22 bases between them. From germline, CDR1 is SGHRS and CDR2 YFSETQ. The chain's CDR3 is CASSAGGSLPFYTEAFF. In DNA, the CDR3 is TGCGCCAGCAGCGCGGGGGGCAGTCTACCCTTTTACACTGAAGCTTTCTTT.

The J gene is TRBJ2-5, the V gene TRBV7-9; 8 nucleotides match TRBD2. The CDR3 is 15 residues long. The V segment lost 5 bases and the J segment 1 base; nucleotides outside the gene matches: 6. The germline gives CDR1 SEHNR, CDR2 FQNEAQ (reference sequence). The CDR3 nucleotides are TGTGCCAGCAGCCCATTCGGGACTAGCCAAGAGACCCAGTACTTC. Amino acids: CASSPFGTSQETQYF.

This clone has a handful of counts. The V gene is TRBV19, the J gene TRBJ1-2; 8 positions agree with TRBD1. The CDR3 covers 11 residues. CDR1 is LNHDA and CDR2 is SQIVND in the germline V gene (reference sequence). J was trimmed by 6 bases and V by 10 bases; bases with no gene match: 4. CDR3 nucleotides: TGTGCCATTCGGACAGGGCATGGCTACACCTTC. It translates to CAIRTGHGYTF.

A note on this clone: One end of the junction varies from germline; a read error may be responsible. The V and J genes are TRBV7-7 and TRBJ1-5; no clear D. From germline, CDR1 is SSHAT and CDR2 FNYEAQ (reference sequence). This CDR3 region has 13 residues. CDR3 in amino acids: CASSPSRDQPQHF. Here the CDR3 DNA reads TGTGCTAGCAGCCCCTCGAGAGATCAGCCCCAGCATTTT.

The J gene is TRBJ2-7, the V gene TRBV7-2, with TRBD1 identical over 10 bases. CDR1 is SGHTA, CDR2 FQGNSA, per germline. Trimming took 3 bases from V and 3 from J; bases not matched to a gene: 8. The CDR3 is 16 amino acids. CDR3 bases: TGTGCCAGCAGCTTCGGACAGGGGGGAACTGTCTACGAGCAGTACTTC. Translating it yields CASSFGQGGTVYEQYF.

The genes are TRBV5-1 and TRBJ2-2; 7 bases are shared with TRBD2. Per the germline V gene, CDR1 is SGHRS and CDR2 is YFSETQ. V lost 7 bases to trimming and J lost 4 bases; unmatched junction nucleotides: 7. The CDR3 consists of 14 residues. The chain's CDR3 is CASVLGRGTGELFF. The CDR3 DNA reads as TGCGCCAGCGTACTAGGGAGGGGCACCGGGGAGCTGTTTTTT. Looking up the rest from reference TRBV5-1 and TRBJ2-2 gives the full variable domain: KAGVTQTPRYLIKTRGQQVTLSCSPISGHRSVSWYQQTPGQGLQFLFEYFSETQRNKGNFPGRFSGRQFSNSRSEMNVSTLELGDSALYLCASVLGRGTGELFFGEGSRLTVL.